A selection of T cell receptor beta chains follows, all from one sample in a study of brain metastases from non-small cell lung cancer. Some clones are missing from TCRdb's copy, which holds only in-frame ones; the method was immunoSEQ multiplex PCR. The data contain 15,000 or so clones, about four fifths of them singletons. Sequenced material: primary lung tumor tissue. The receptor set was obtained from a donor older than 35 with non-small cell lung cancer. The CDR3 runs from the conserved cysteine through the conserved F or W. D genes are given only for firm matches. Only part of the rows carry a size: once, few, many, or a class if the clone is expanded.

D gene: NA
CDR3 length: 14
clone size: NA
J gene: TRBJ1-2
V gene: TRBV5-5
CDR3 protein: CASSLGSGAYGYTF
CDR3 DNA: TGTGCCAGCAGCTTGGGGTCGGGGGCCTACGGCTACACCTTC

D gene: TRBD1
CDR3 length: 14
clone size: NA
J gene: TRBJ1-6
V gene: TRBV7-2
CDR3 protein: CASSPTGGGPPLHF
CDR3 DNA: TGTGCCAGCAGCCCTACAGGGGGGGGGCCACCCCTCCACTTT

D gene: TRBD1
CDR3 length: 16
clone size: NA
J gene: TRBJ1-1
V gene: TRBV6-1
CDR3 protein: CASSDGRGRGWTEAFF
CDR3 DNA: TGTGCCAGCAGTGATGGGCGGGGCAGGGGGTGGACTGAAGCTTTCTTT

D gene: TRBD2
CDR3 length: 14
clone size: NA
J gene: TRBJ2-7
V gene: TRBV2
CDR3 protein: CASSDSGGYYEQYF
CDR3 DNA: TGTGCCAGCAGTGACAGCGGGGGCTATTACGAGCAGTACTTC

D gene: NA
CDR3 length: 15
clone size: NA
J gene: TRBJ1-3
V gene: TRBV5-1
CDR3 protein: CASSFDTYSGNTIYF
CDR3 DNA: TGCGCCAGCAGCTTTGACACTTACTCTGGAAACACCATATATTTT

D gene: NA
CDR3 length: 12
clone size: NA
J gene: TRBJ1-1
V gene: TRBV30
CDR3 protein: CAWSGGGPEAFF
CDR3 DNA: TGTGCCTGGAGTGGGGGGGGCCCTGAAGCTTTCTTT

D gene: NA
CDR3 length: 14
clone size: NA
J gene: TRBJ1-1
V gene: TRBV4-2
CDR3 protein: CASSPSPMNTEAFF
CDR3 DNA: TGTGCCAGCAGCCCATCTCCCATGAACACTGAAGCTTTCTTT

D gene: TRBD1
CDR3 length: 13
clone size: few
J gene: TRBJ2-2
V gene: TRBV6-5
CDR3 protein: CASSRQGYGELFF
CDR3 DNA: TGTGCCAGCAGTCGACAGGGGTACGGGGAGCTGTTTTTT

D gene: TRBD1
CDR3 length: 16
clone size: few
J gene: TRBJ2-5
V gene: TRBV27
CDR3 protein: CASSKVSGQGRETQYF
CDR3 DNA: TGTGCCAGCAGTAAGGTGTCGGGACAGGGGAGAGAGACCCAGTACTTC

D gene: NA
CDR3 length: 15
clone size: NA
J gene: TRBJ1-2
V gene: TRBV5-1
CDR3 protein: CASSLDAGVNYGYTF
CDR3 DNA: TGCGCCAGCAGCTTGGATGCGGGCGTTAACTATGGCTACACCTTC

D gene: NA
CDR3 length: 15
clone size: NA
J gene: TRBJ1-5
V gene: TRBV21-1
CDR3 protein: CASSPGTVGTRPQHF
CDR3 DNA: TGTGCCAGCAGTCCCGGGACAGTTGGAACCCGGCCCCAGCATTTT

D gene: NA
CDR3 length: 15
clone size: NA
J gene: TRBJ1-1
V gene: TRBV5-5
CDR3 protein: CASSWTPQVNTEAFF
CDR3 DNA: TGTGCCAGCAGCTGGACACCTCAGGTTAACACTGAAGCTTTCTTT

D gene: NA
CDR3 length: 14
clone size: once
J gene: TRBJ1-2
V gene: TRBV5-5
CDR3 protein: CASSLGETNYGYTF
CDR3 DNA: TGTGCCAGCAGCCTAGGGGAGACTAACTATGGCTACACCTTC

D gene: NA
CDR3 length: 13
clone size: few
J gene: TRBJ2-2
V gene: TRBV6-6
CDR3 protein: CASSYWGNGELFF
CDR3 DNA: TGTGCCAGCAGTTACTGGGGAAACGGGGAGCTGTTTTTT

D gene: NA
CDR3 length: 12
clone size: once
J gene: TRBJ1-4
V gene: TRBV7-2
CDR3 protein: CASSYLRAELFF
CDR3 DNA: TGTGCCAGCAGCTATCTTAGGGCTGAACTGTTTTTT

D gene: NA
CDR3 length: 13
clone size: NA
J gene: TRBJ1-2
V gene: TRBV9
CDR3 protein: CASSVGQRYGYTF
CDR3 DNA: TGTGCCAGCAGCGTAGGGCAGAGGTATGGCTACACCTTC

D gene: TRBD1
CDR3 length: 15
clone size: NA
J gene: TRBJ1-2
V gene: TRBV5-6
CDR3 protein: CASSLERRQGDGYTF
CDR3 DNA: TGTGCCAGCAGCTTGGAAAGGAGACAGGGTGATGGCTACACCTTC

D gene: NA
CDR3 length: 14
clone size: NA
J gene: TRBJ1-1
V gene: TRBV4-1
CDR3 protein: CASSQVGASTEAFF
CDR3 DNA: TGCGCCAGCAGCCAAGTAGGAGCGAGCACTGAAGCTTTCTTT

D gene: NA
CDR3 length: 13
clone size: NA
J gene: TRBJ1-1
V gene: TRBV19
CDR3 protein: CASSPGILTEAFF
CDR3 DNA: TGTGCCAGTAGTCCGGGGATACTCACTGAAGCTTTCTTT